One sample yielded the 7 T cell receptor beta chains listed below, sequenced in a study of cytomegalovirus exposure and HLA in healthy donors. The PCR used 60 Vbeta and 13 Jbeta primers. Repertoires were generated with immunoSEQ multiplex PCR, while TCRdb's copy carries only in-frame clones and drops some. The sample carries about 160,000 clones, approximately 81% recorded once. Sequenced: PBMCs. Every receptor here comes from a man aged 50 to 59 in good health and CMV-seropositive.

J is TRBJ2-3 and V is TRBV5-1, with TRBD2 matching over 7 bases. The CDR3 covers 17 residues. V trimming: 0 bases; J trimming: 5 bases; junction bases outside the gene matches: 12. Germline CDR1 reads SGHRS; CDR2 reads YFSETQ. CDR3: CASSLGDYKTRGDTQYF. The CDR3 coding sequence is TGCGCCAGCAGCTTGGGGGACTACAAAACCCGGGGAGATACGCAGTATTTT.

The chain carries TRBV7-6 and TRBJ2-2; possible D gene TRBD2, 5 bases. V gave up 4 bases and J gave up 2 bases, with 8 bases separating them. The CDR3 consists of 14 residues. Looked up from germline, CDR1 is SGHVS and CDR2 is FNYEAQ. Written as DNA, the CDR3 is TGTGCCAGCAGCTCCGGACTCAACACCGGGGAGCTGTTTTTT. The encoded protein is CASSSGLNTGELFF.

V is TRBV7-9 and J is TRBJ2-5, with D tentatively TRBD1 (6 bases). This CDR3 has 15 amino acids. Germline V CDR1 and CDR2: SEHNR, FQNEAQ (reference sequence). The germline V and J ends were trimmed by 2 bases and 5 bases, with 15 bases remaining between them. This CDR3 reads CASSLWTAEEETQYF. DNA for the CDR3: TGTGCCAGCAGCTTATGGACAGCTGAGGAGGAGACCCAGTACTTC.

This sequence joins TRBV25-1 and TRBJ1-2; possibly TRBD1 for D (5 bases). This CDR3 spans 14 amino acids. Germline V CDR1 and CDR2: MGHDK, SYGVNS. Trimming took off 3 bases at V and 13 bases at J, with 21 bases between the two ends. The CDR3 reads CASSEGGDPGQFTF. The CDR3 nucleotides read TGTGCCAGCAGTGAGGGGGGGGACCCTGGTCAATTCACCTTC.

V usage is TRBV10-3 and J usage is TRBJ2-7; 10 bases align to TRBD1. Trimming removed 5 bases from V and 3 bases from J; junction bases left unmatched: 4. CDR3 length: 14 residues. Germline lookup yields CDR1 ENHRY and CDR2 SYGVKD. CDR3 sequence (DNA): TGTGCCATCAGTATGACAGGGGGCGGCTACGAGCAGTACTTC. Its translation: CAISMTGGGYEQYF.

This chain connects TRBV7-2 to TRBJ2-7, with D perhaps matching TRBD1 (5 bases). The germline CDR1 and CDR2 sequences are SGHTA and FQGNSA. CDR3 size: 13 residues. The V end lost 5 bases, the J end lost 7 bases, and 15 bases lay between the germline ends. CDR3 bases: TGTGCCAGCAGCCCCCAGGGCCTGGGGGAGCAGTACTTC. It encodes CASSPQGLGEQYF.

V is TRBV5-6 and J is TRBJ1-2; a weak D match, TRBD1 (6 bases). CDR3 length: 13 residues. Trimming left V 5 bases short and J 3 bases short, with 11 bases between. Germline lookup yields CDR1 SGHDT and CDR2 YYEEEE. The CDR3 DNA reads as TGTGCCAGCAGGCCCAGGGGTGACTATGGCTACACCTTC. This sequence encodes CASRPRGDYGYTF.